Sequencing of this T cell receptor (beta chain) was carried out in a study of T cells in Graves' hyperthyroidism and ophthalmopathy. Study overall: Blood was drawn when the patient was first diagnosed and still untreated.

It was RNA transcripts that yielded the amplified TCR beta CDR3 regions. Researchers ran a first-round RT-PCR on the TCR CDR3 using the HTBI primer set. TCRdb re-analysed the multiplex PCR reads in MiXCR, keeping a single row per CDR3 protein. The sample lists more than 500,000 distinct CDR3 sequences, 15% to 20% occurring once. There are a few counts of this clonotype. Patients with uncontrolled infections, other autoimmune diseases, pregnancy or lactation were excluded. The sample consisted of blood. This TCR was recovered from a woman aged 25 to 45 with Graves' ophthalmopathy.

In DNA form, the CDR3 reads TGTGCCAGCAGCTTCCGGACTAGCGGCCCCCAGTATTTT. Its protein is CASSFRTSGPQYF. The rearrangement uses TRBV7-3 and TRBJ1-5; 10 nucleotides match TRBD2. The last part of the DNA fits TRBJ2-3 better; the J call may be wrong. Germline V gives CDR1 SGHTA, CDR2 FQGTGA. The CDR3 has 13 amino acids.